Below, 27 T cell receptor beta chains from the same sample are listed, as sequenced in a study of identical twins. Using its own MiXCR run on the 5' RACE reads, TCRdb lists one record per CDR3 protein. The sample includes about 550,000 distinct CDR3 sequences, under 25% of them seen just once. A further study also used this sample, focusing on yellow fever vaccine responses in identical twins.

The sequencing sample was made of CD4+ T cells sorted from blood. The receptor set was obtained from a woman between 18 and 30 years old in good health.

The chain employs TRBV10-3 and TRBJ1-6; no reliable D call. Germline-derived CDR1 and CDR2 are ENHRY and SYGVKD. This CDR3 region has 15 residues. Deletions cut 0 bases from V and 10 bases from J, with 13 bases between. The CDR3 loop is CAISESGGYISPLHF. Written as DNA, the CDR3 is TGTGCCATCAGTGAGTCAGGAGGGTATATCTCACCCCTCCACTTT.

The V call is TRBV20-1, the J call TRBJ2-2, with D tentatively TRBD1 or TRBD2 (6 bases each). Germline V gene lookup returns CDR1 DFQATT and CDR2 SNEGSKA (reference sequence). Trimming cost V 5 bases and J 3 bases, with 10 bases left between them. This CDR3 contains 13 residues. In nucleotides, the CDR3 is TGCAGTGCTGGGGGGCTGTACACCGGGGAGCTGTTTTTT. This gives the protein CSAGGLYTGELFF.

The chain has TRBV6-1 and TRBJ2-1; 9 bases agree with TRBD2. The CDR3 sequence is 14 residues long. Germline V gene data show CDR1 as MNHNS and CDR2 as SASEGT. The V gene end was trimmed by 7 bases and the J gene end by 7 bases; junction bases not matched to a gene: 8. The CDR3 reads CASKVAGVVNEQFF. Written as DNA, the CDR3 is TGTGCCAGCAAGGTAGCGGGAGTGGTTAATGAGCAGTTCTTC.

This clonotype was counted a few times. The chain employs TRBV2 and TRBJ2-1, with D unclear. V was cut by 0 bases and J by 4 bases, with 7 bases left in between. From germline, CDR1 is SNHLY and CDR2 FYNNEI. The CDR3 covers 14 residues. The CDR3 here is CASSEATPYNEQFF. For the CDR3, the DNA is TGTGCCAGCAGTGAAGCGACGCCTTACAATGAGCAGTTCTTC.

V is TRBV2 and J is TRBJ2-3, with D unclear. The germline gives CDR1 SNHLY, CDR2 FYNNEI. V dropped 7 bases and J dropped 4 bases, with 15 bases sitting between them. The CDR3 is 14 amino acids. CDR3 sequence reads: CASTGRAAPDTQYF. Here the CDR3 DNA reads TGTGCCAGCACCGGTCGCGCCGCGCCAGATACGCAGTATTTT.

In its sample, this clonotype was seen many times. This chain joins TRBV12-3 or TRBV12-4 and TRBJ2-7; no clear D gene. The CDR3 totals 13 residues. V lost 3 bases to trimming and J lost 2 bases, with 8 bases between them. CDR3 loop: CASSLGQTYEQYV. CDR3 nucleotide sequence: TGTGCCAGCAGTTTGGGTCAAACCTACGAGCAGTACGTC.

This clonotype was counted a few times. The chain carries TRBV2 and TRBJ2-1; TRBD2 is a possible D gene (6 bases). The CDR3 is 15 amino acids. Germline lookup yields CDR1 SNHLY and CDR2 FYNNEI. V was shortened by 3 bases and J by 7 bases, with 16 bases between the two germline ends. For the CDR3, the DNA is TGTGCCAGCAGTGAGTGGCAGGGAGGTATGAATGAGCAGTTCTTC. Translation gives CASSEWQGGMNEQFF.

The chain recombines TRBV7-9 with TRBJ2-2; 8 bases align to TRBD2. Germline loops: CDR1 SEHNR, CDR2 FQNEAQ (reference sequence). Germline trimming cut 0 bases from V and 4 bases from J; bases unmatched to any gene: 4. The CDR3 sequence is 16 residues long. CDR3 DNA: TGTGCCAGCAGCTTAGCAGCGGGGGTTAGCACCGGGGAGCTGTTTTTT. Its translation: CASSLAAGVSTGELFF.

V gene TRBV28 combines with J gene TRBJ2-3, with 13 positions matching TRBD2. This CDR3 is built from 19 residues. V shed 7 bases, J shed 3 bases, and the junction held 16 bases outside the gene matches. Germline V gene data show CDR1 as MDHEN and CDR2 as SYDVKM. Here the CDR3 reads CASTEPGLAGKFWTDTQYF. CDR3 DNA sequence: TGTGCCAGCACCGAACCGGGACTAGCGGGAAAGTTTTGGACAGATACGCAGTATTTT.

V gene TRBV12-3 or TRBV12-4 combines with J gene TRBJ2-1; 9 bases map to TRBD1. The CDR3 contains 14 residues. The trim removed 3 bases at V and 7 bases at J, leaving 4 bases unmatched. The CDR3 loop is CASSFGQGWNEQFF. DNA of the CDR3: TGTGCCAGCAGTTTCGGACAGGGGTGGAATGAGCAGTTCTTC.

This clonotype was picked up a small number of times. The CDR3 region is CASSQKIIGTGKGTEAFF. CDR3 nucleotide sequence: TGCGCCAGCAGCCAAAAAATTATCGGGACAGGGAAAGGGACTGAAGCTTTCTTT. J is TRBJ1-1 and V is TRBV4-1, with 9 bases identical to TRBD1. This CDR3 has 18 residues. With 2 bases clipped from V and 5 bases from J, the junction kept 15 bases outside the gene matches. Germline V CDR1 and CDR2: MGHRA, YSYEKL.

The chain uses TRBV20-1 and TRBJ2-1; 16 nucleotides match TRBD2. V trimming: 5 bases; J trimming: 0 bases; junction bases outside the gene matches: 7. This CDR3 contains 18 residues. In germline, CDR1 is DFQATT, CDR2 SNEGSKA (reference sequence). The CDR3 region has the DNA TGCAGTGCTCCACCCGGGACTAGCGGGAGGGGCTCCTACAATGAGCAGTTCTTC. Translation: CSAPPGTSGRGSYNEQFF.

There are many counts of this clonotype. CDR3 protein: CASSSGTAQETQYF. CDR3 DNA sequence: TGTGCCAGCAGCTCCGGGACTGCACAAGAGACCCAGTACTTC. This rearrangement joins TRBV5-4 to TRBJ2-5, with D maybe TRBD2 (6 bases). The CDR3 loop spans 14 amino acids. CDR1 SGHNT and CDR2 YYREEE come from the germline V gene (reference sequence). V was clipped by 3 bases and J by 2 bases, with 11 bases between them.

This clonotype was detected a few times. The chain couples TRBV5-1 to TRBJ2-1; TRBD2 agrees at 12 bases. Germline V CDR1 and CDR2: SGHRS, YFSETQ. This CDR3 has 16 amino acids. J gave up 0 bases and V 4 bases, and 2 bases lay outside the gene matches. CDR3 region: CASSRTSGVSYNEQFF. In DNA, the CDR3 is TGCGCCAGCAGCAGGACTAGCGGGGTCTCCTACAATGAGCAGTTCTTC.

This clonotype has more than one count but fewer than ten. The chain employs TRBV5-1 and TRBJ2-5, with TRBD1 matching 8 bases. The length of the CDR3 is 15 residues. Germline CDR1 reads SGHRS; CDR2 reads YFSETQ. The J segment lost 5 bases and the V segment lost 2 bases, leaving 8 bases of the junction unmatched. CDR3 in amino acids: CASSFSRGQSETQYF. The DNA of the CDR3 is TGCGCCAGCAGCTTCAGCAGGGGGCAAAGCGAGACCCAGTACTTC.

V and J are TRBV28 and TRBJ2-3; TRBD2 matches 13 bases. The CDR3 has 15 residues. Germline CDR1 and CDR2: MDHEN and SYDVKM. J lost 4 bases, V lost 7 bases, and 5 bases had no gene match. The CDR3, as DNA: TGTGCCAGCAACCCACTAGCGGGGGGGCCAGATACGCAGTATTTT. Protein: CASNPLAGGPDTQYF.

This chain joins TRBV14 and TRBJ2-1; 8 bases fit TRBD2. Trimming cost V 0 bases and J 9 bases; bases outside gene matches: 4. CDR3 size: 14 residues. The germline CDR1 and CDR2 sequences are SGHDN and FVKESK. CDR3 in amino acids: CASSQEVAGFEQFF. In DNA form, the CDR3 reads TGTGCCAGCAGCCAAGAAGTAGCGGGATTTGAGCAGTTCTTC. Supplemented by reference TRBV14 and TRBJ2-1, the full variable domain reads EAGVTQFPSHSVIEKGQTVTLRCDPISGHDNLYWYRRVMGKEIKFLLHFVKESKQDESGMPNNRFLAERTGGTYSTLKVQPAELEDSGVYFCASSQEVAGFEQFFGPGTRLTVL.

This clonotype was seen a few times. V and J are TRBV20-1 and TRBJ1-1; tentatively, D is TRBD1 (5 bases). Germline assignment: CDR1 DFQATT and CDR2 SNEGSKA (reference sequence). V was clipped by 6 bases and J by 6 bases, with 14 bases between them. CDR3 length equals 12 residues. The CDR3: CSATFGASEAFF. For the CDR3, the DNA is TGCAGTGCCACGTTTGGGGCGTCTGAAGCTTTCTTT.

This sequence joins TRBV12-3 or TRBV12-4 and TRBJ2-7; 8 bases align to TRBD2. The J segment lost 4 bases and the V segment lost 6 bases, leaving 8 bases of the junction unmatched. This CDR3 has 14 amino acids. For the CDR3, the DNA is TGTGCCAGCAGCAAAAAGGGACTAGATTACGAGCAGTACTTC. Amino acids: CASSKKGLDYEQYF.

This clonotype has only a few counts. The chain combines TRBV7-8 with TRBJ2-7, with D maybe TRBD2 (5 bases). This CDR3 region has 15 residues. Germline assignment: CDR1 SGHVS and CDR2 FQNEAQ. The V and J ends lost 1 base and 3 bases respectively, with 13 bases between them. This CDR3 is CASSLGILGSYEQYF. The CDR3 nucleotides are TGTGCCAGCAGCTTAGGTATTTTAGGGAGCTACGAGCAGTACTTC.

The chain is built from TRBV6-1 and TRBJ1-2; possible D gene TRBD1, 5 bases. This CDR3 comprises 13 residues. Germline CDR1 and CDR2: MNHNS and SASEGT. Trimming removed 8 bases at V and 4 bases at J, with 14 bases between. In DNA, the CDR3 is TGTGCCAGCCGAAGGGGCCGTGGCTATGGCTACACCTTC. Encoded protein: CASRRGRGYGYTF.

This clonotype was recorded once. For the CDR3, the DNA is TGTGCCAGCAGCTCCAACCCTCTTGAAGCTTTCTTT. This sequence encodes CASSSNPLEAFF. The rearrangement uses TRBV5-6 and TRBJ1-1; D not certain. Germline lookup yields CDR1 SGHDT and CDR2 YYEEEE. This CDR3 spans 12 amino acids. With 3 bases removed from V and 7 bases from J, the gap between germline ends came to 10 bases.

This clonotype was counted between two and nine times. The V gene is TRBV5-5, the J gene TRBJ2-5; either TRBD1 or TRBD2 may supply D (5 bases each). The CDR3 spans 16 residues. V was shortened by 4 bases and J by 5 bases, with 21 bases between the two germline ends. Germline V gene data show CDR1 as SGHKS and CDR2 as YYEKEE (reference sequence). The CDR3 protein is CASSPDGARLGETQYF. The CDR3 DNA follows: TGTGCCAGCAGCCCGGACGGGGCGCGGTTGGGTGAGACCCAGTACTTC.

J is TRBJ2-1 and V is TRBV5-1; 8 nucleotides agree with TRBD1. The CDR3 runs to 18 residues. Trimming took 4 bases from V and 8 from J; bases not matched to a gene: 20. The germline V gene has CDR1 SGHRS and CDR2 YFSETQ. CDR3 bases: TGCGCCAGCAGCCTGGGACAGGCTGCTGGGCTGGGGCTCTATGAGCAGTTCTTC. Amino acids: CASSLGQAAGLGLYEQFF.

The V call is TRBV12-5, the J call TRBJ2-7; 9 bases match TRBD1. V shed 4 bases, J shed 3 bases, and the junction held 7 bases outside the gene matches. Germline V gene data show CDR1 as LGHNT and CDR2 as FRNRAP. CDR3 size: 15 residues. CDR3 loop: CASGSRTGASYEQYF. The CDR3 DNA sequence: TGTGCTAGTGGTTCTCGGACAGGGGCGAGCTACGAGCAGTACTTC.

This rearrangement joins TRBV7-9 to TRBJ2-7, with a tentative D call TRBD1 (6 bases). There are 15 residues in the CDR3. The germline CDR1 and CDR2 sequences are SEHNR and FQNEAQ (reference sequence). The V and J ends lost 3 bases and 0 bases respectively, with 12 bases between them. CDR3 protein: CASSLGRDTSYEQYF. DNA for the CDR3: TGTGCCAGCAGCTTGGGCAGGGACACCTCCTACGAGCAGTACTTC.

This clonotype was observed a handful of times. V and J are TRBV4-2 and TRBJ2-1; 8 positions match TRBD2. Germline CDR1 is LGHNA and CDR2 is YNFKEQ. This CDR3 region has 16 residues. Unmatched junction bases numbered 6, after V lost 4 bases and J lost 1 base. CDR3 nucleotide sequence: TGTGCCAGCAGCCCGAACCTAGCGGGTTCCTACAATGAGCAGTTCTTC. This sequence encodes CASSPNLAGSYNEQFF.